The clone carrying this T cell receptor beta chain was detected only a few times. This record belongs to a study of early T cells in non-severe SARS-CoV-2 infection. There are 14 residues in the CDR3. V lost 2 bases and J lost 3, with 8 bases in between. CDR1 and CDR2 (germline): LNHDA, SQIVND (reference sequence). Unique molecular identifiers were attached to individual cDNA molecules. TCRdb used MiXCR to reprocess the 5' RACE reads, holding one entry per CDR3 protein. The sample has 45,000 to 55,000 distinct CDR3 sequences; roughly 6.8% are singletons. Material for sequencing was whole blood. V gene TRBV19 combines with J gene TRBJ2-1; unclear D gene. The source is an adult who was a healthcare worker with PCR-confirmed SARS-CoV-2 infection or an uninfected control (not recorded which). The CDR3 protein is CASSIWKDYNEQFF. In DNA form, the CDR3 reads TGTGCCAGTAGTATATGGAAGGACTACAATGAGCAGTTCTTC.